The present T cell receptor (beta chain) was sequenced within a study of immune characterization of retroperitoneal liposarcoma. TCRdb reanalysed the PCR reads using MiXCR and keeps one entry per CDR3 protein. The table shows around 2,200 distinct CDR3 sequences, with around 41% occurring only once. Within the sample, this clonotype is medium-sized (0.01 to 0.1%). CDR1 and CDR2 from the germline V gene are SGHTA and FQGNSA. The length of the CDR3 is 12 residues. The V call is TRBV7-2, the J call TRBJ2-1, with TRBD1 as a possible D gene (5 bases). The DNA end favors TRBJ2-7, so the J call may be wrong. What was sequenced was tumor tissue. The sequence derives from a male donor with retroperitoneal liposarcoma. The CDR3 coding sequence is TGTGCCAGCAGCTTCCAGGGCTACGAGCAGTACTTC. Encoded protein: CASSFQGYEQYF.